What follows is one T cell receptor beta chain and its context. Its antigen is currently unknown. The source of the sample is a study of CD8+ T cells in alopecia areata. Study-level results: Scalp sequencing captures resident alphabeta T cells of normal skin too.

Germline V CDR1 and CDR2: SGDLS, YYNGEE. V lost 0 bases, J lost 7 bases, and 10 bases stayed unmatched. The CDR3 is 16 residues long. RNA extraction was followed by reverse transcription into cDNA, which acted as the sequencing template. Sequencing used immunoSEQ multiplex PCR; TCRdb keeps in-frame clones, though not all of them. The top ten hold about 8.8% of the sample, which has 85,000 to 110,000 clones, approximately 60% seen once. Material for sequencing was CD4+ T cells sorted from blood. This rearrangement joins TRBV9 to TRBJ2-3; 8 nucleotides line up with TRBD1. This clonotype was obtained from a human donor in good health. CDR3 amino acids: CASSVGSRAGGNTQYF. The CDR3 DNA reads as TGTGCCAGCAGCGTAGGTAGTCGGGCAGGGGGCAATACGCAGTATTTT.